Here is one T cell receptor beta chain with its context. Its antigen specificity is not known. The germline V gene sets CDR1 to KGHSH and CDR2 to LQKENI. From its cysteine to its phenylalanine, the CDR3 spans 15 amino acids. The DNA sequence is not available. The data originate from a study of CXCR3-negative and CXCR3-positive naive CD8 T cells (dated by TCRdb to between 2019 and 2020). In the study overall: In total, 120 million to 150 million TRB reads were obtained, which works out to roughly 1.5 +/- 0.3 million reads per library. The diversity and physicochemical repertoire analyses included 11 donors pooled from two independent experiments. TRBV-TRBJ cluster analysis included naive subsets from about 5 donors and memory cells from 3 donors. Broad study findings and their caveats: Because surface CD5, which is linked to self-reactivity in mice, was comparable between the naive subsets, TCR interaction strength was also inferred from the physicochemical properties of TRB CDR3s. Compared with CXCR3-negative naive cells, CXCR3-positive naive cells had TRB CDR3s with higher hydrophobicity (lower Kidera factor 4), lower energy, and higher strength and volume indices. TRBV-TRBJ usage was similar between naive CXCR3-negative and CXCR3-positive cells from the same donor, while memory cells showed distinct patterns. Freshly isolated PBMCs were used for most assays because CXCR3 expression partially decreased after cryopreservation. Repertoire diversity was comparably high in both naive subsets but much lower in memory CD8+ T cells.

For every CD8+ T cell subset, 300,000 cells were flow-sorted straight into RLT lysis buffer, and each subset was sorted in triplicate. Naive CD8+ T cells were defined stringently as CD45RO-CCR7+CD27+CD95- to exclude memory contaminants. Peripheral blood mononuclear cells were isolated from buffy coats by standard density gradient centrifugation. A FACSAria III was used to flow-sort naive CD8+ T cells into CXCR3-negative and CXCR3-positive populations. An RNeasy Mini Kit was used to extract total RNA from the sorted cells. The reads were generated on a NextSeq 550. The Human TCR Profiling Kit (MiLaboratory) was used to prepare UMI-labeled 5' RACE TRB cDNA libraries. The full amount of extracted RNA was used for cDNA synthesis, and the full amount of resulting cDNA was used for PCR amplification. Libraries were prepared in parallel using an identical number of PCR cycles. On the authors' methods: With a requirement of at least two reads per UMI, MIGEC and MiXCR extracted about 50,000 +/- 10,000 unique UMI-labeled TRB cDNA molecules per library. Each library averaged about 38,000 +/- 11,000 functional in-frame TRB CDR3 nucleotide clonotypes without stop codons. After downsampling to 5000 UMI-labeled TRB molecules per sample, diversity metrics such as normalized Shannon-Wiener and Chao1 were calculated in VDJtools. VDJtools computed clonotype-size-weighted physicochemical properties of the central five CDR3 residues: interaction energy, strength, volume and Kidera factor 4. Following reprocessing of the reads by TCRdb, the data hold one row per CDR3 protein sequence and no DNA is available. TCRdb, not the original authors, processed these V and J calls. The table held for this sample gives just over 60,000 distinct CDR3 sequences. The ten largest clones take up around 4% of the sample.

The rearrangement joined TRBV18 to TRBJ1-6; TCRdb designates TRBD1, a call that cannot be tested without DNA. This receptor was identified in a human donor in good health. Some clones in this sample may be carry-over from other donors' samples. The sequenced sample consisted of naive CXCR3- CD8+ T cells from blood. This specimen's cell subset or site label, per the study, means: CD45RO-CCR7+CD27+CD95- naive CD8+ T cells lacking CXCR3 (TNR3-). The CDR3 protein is CASSRDDRDFSPLHF.